The clone carrying this TCR beta chain is judged medium-sized. Its antigen is not identified. Repertoires were generated with immunoSEQ multiplex PCR, while TCRdb's copy carries only in-frame clones and drops some. The repertoire has about 62,000 clones, around 88% of them found once; the top ten carry 12%. This sample was included in a study of PD-1 blockade in classical Hodgkin lymphoma. Broader study findings: Baseline diversity in complete responders resembled that of newly diagnosed patients. Newly diagnosed patients were reported to start with lower TCR diversity than healthy donors.

Autologous stem cell transplantation was followed by relapse in every patient, and brentuximab vedotin exposure varied. CDR3 length equals 12 residues. Germline V gene data show CDR1 as PRHDT and CDR2 as FYEKMQ (reference sequence). Trimming stripped 7 bases from V and 2 bases from J, with 8 bases between. Sequences were derived from peripheral blood mononuclear cells (PBMCs), sampled at baseline. The chain joins TRBV13 to TRBJ1-2; D gene unclear. The sequence was obtained from a human donor with classical Hodgkin lymphoma. In DNA form, the CDR3 reads TGTGCCAGCACCCAGGAAAACTATGGCTACACCTTC. Residues: CASTQENYGYTF.